Shown below are 23 T cell receptor beta chains from a single sample sequenced in a study of cytomegalovirus exposure and HLA in healthy donors. The assay was immunoSEQ multiplex PCR, and TCRdb's table has in-frame clones only and misses some. The table has roughly 70,000 clones, approximately 96% seen once. Sequencing was carried out using PBMCs. Receptor source: a man between 18 and 35 years old in good health and CMV-seronegative.

This clone was found once. CDR3 sequence: CASSPRLTGGNQPQHF. In DNA form, the CDR3 reads TGTGCCAGCAGCCCGAGACTGACAGGGGGAAATCAGCCCCAGCATTTT. This chain connects TRBV28 to TRBJ1-5, with 9 nucleotides matching TRBD1. CDR1 is MDHEN, CDR2 SYDVKM, per germline. The CDR3 loop spans 16 amino acids. V lost 6 bases and J lost 4; bases outside the gene matches: 10. Looking up the rest from reference TRBV28 and TRBJ1-5 gives the full variable domain: DVKVTQSSRYLVKRTGEKVFLECVQDMDHENMFWYRQDPGLGLRLIYFSYDVKMKEKGDIPEGYSVSREKKERFSLILESASTNQTSMYLCASSPRLTGGNQPQHFGDGTRLSIL.

The gene calls are TRBV30 and TRBJ2-7; D perhaps matches TRBD2 (6 bases). The ends were cut back, 5 bases at V and 3 bases at J, with 14 bases in the middle. The CDR3 consists of 13 residues. From germline, CDR1 is GTSNPN and CDR2 SVGIG (reference sequence). The DNA for the CDR3 is TGTGCCTGGGGAGGAGGACTAATCTACGAGCAGTACTTC. It codes for CAWGGGLIYEQYF.

The J gene is TRBJ2-3, the V gene TRBV19; 8 bases are a match to TRBD2. V dropped 7 bases and J dropped 2; count of bases not matched to a gene: 11. The germline gives CDR1 LNHDA, CDR2 SQIVND (reference sequence). This CDR3 contains 16 residues. CDR3 coding DNA: TGTGCCAGTAATGCCCTGGCGGGGGGATCCACAGATACGCAGTATTTT. This encodes CASNALAGGSTDTQYF.

The rearrangement joins TRBV27 to TRBJ2-7, with 9 bases fitting TRBD1. The V segment lost 0 bases and the J segment 3 bases; nucleotides outside the gene matches: 6. The CDR3 runs to 16 residues. Looked up from germline, CDR1 is MNHEY and CDR2 is SMNVEV (reference sequence). The CDR3 nucleotides are TGTGCCAGCAGTTTATCTTCAGGACAGGGGTACTACGAGCAGTACTTC. It translates to CASSLSSGQGYYEQYF.

V usage is TRBV25-1 and J usage is TRBJ2-7; 8 bases are shared with TRBD1. The V segment lost 3 bases and the J segment 3 bases; nucleotides outside the gene matches: 7. The germline V gene encodes CDR1 MGHDK and CDR2 SYGVNS. This CDR3 comprises 15 residues. The CDR3 nucleotides read TGTGCCAGCAGTGACCCCGGGACAGGAAACTACGAGCAGTACTTC. Translation gives CASSDPGTGNYEQYF.

This chain links TRBV28 with TRBJ2-7, with unresolved D. The germline CDR1 and CDR2 sequences are MDHEN and SYDVKM. The CDR3 sequence is 15 residues long. Trimming shortened V by 8 bases and J by 4 bases, and 21 bases separated the two germline ends. The CDR3 here is CASRNPGPVGYEQYF. The CDR3 DNA reads TGTGCCAGCCGTAATCCGGGTCCCGTCGGGTACGAGCAGTACTTC.

V usage is TRBV7-2 and J usage is TRBJ1-5; 7 bases are a match to TRBD1. CDR1 SGHTA and CDR2 FQGNSA come from the germline V gene. CDR3 length: 18 amino acids. J was trimmed by 1 base and V by 2 bases; bases with no gene match: 11. This chain's CDR3 is CASSLTPLAGGSNQPQHF. In DNA form, the CDR3 reads TGTGCCAGCAGCTTAACCCCGTTGGCAGGGGGGAGCAATCAGCCCCAGCATTTT.

The chain recombines TRBV9 with TRBJ1-1, with D perhaps TRBD1 (5 bases). CDR1 and CDR2 (germline): SGDLS, YYNGEE. This CDR3 contains 17 residues. Trimming cost V 0 bases and J 0 bases, with 15 bases left between them. For the CDR3, the DNA is TGTGCCAGCAGCGTAGATTCGTCGGGGGTCATGAACACTGAAGCTTTCTTT. This codes for CASSVDSSGVMNTEAFF.

The count of this clone is one. The chain employs TRBV28 and TRBJ1-1; D not resolved. V was trimmed by 3 bases and J by 6 bases, leaving 11 bases between them. The CDR3 runs to 13 residues. Germline CDR1 reads MDHEN; CDR2 reads SYDVKM. CDR3: CASSFAGSAEAFF. The CDR3 bases are TGTGCCAGCAGTTTTGCCGGGTCCGCTGAAGCTTTCTTT. The entire variable domain, with the rest obtained from reference TRBV28 and TRBJ1-1, is as follows: DVKVTQSSRYLVKRTGEKVFLECVQDMDHENMFWYRQDPGLGLRLIYFSYDVKMKEKGDIPEGYSVSREKKERFSLILESASTNQTSMYLCASSFAGSAEAFFGQGTRLTVV.

The chain links TRBV11-2 to TRBJ2-5; D gene unclear. Trimming removed 2 bases at V and 4 bases at J, with 11 bases between. The germline gives CDR1 SGHAT, CDR2 FQNNGV. The CDR3 contains 14 residues. The CDR3: CASSLLISRETQYF. CDR3 coding DNA: TGTGCCAGCAGCTTACTTATTAGTAGAGAGACCCAGTACTTC.

This chain joins TRBV30 and TRBJ2-5, with D hard to call. The CDR3 is made up of 11 amino acids. Trimming pared 4 bases from V and 2 bases from J, leaving 5 bases between. Looked up from germline, CDR1 is GTSNPN and CDR2 is SVGIG (reference sequence). The CDR3 sequence: CAWTSQETQYF. The CDR3 nucleotides are TGTGCCTGGACCTCGCAAGAGACCCAGTACTTC.

The rearrangement links TRBV11-2 to TRBJ1-1; D is unclear. CDR3 length: 11 amino acids. V was shortened by 6 bases and J by 8 bases, with 10 bases between the two germline ends. Germline lookup yields CDR1 SGHAT and CDR2 FQNNGV. The CDR3 protein is CASRNEGEAFF. CDR3 nucleotide sequence: TGTGCCAGCAGAAACGAGGGAGAAGCTTTCTTT.

The chain employs TRBV19 and TRBJ1-5; D gene uncertain. The CDR3 runs to 16 residues. Trimming pared 6 bases from V and 9 bases from J, leaving 24 bases between. CDR1 and CDR2 (germline): LNHDA, SQIVND (reference sequence). CDR3 loop: CASRVAYDRAGRPQHF. CDR3 bases: TGTGCCAGTAGAGTTGCTTATGACCGCGCAGGTAGGCCCCAGCATTTT.

This sequence joins TRBV7-8 and TRBJ2-1; TRBD2 matches at 8 bases. The V segment lost 5 bases and the J segment 8 bases; nucleotides outside the gene matches: 11. Germline CDR1 reads SGHVS; CDR2 reads FQNEAQ. This CDR3 is built from 15 residues. CDR3 coding DNA: TGTGCCAGCAGCCTCCCGGCGGGGGGCTGGGATGAGCAGTTCTTC. It codes for CASSLPAGGWDEQFF.

The CDR3 reads CASSESEGFLTRSTDEQYF. CDR3 in DNA: TGTGCCAGCAGTGAATCGGAGGGGTTCCTGACACGGTCAACGGACGAGCAGTACTTC. The V call is TRBV2, the J call TRBJ2-7; D is perhaps TRBD2 (6 bases). The CDR3 runs 19 residues. V dropped 2 bases and J dropped 5 bases, with 28 bases sitting between them. Germline CDR1 and CDR2: SNHLY and FYNNEI.

The chain uses TRBV5-6 and TRBJ2-7; 7 bases agree with TRBD1. Trimming removed 1 base from V and 3 bases from J; junction bases left unmatched: 4. CDR3 length: 14 residues. Germline lookup yields CDR1 SGHDT and CDR2 YYEEEE. The CDR3 is CASSLFGDSYEQYF. Here the CDR3 DNA reads TGTGCCAGCAGCTTGTTTGGGGACAGCTACGAGCAGTACTTC.

The gene calls are TRBV9 and TRBJ1-2, with TRBD1 matching 7 bases. V lost 2 bases, J lost 1 base, and 5 bases stayed unmatched. Looked up from germline, CDR1 is SGDLS and CDR2 is YYNGEE. CDR3 size: 15 residues. CDR3 residues: CASSVNRGLNYGYTF. The CDR3 DNA reads as TGTGCCAGCAGCGTCAACAGGGGACTTAACTATGGCTACACCTTC.

J is TRBJ1-1 and V is TRBV29-1; 9 positions match TRBD1. Germline CDR1 reads SQVTM; CDR2 reads ANQGSEA. This CDR3 contains 12 residues. Trimming took 7 bases from V and 4 from J; bases not matched to a gene: 4. The chain's CDR3 is CSAKTGGTEAFF. CDR3 DNA sequence: TGCAGCGCCAAGACAGGGGGCACTGAAGCTTTCTTT.

The CDR3 DNA follows: TGCGCCAGCAGCTTAGGACTAGCGGAGACCCAGTACTTC. Protein sequence: CASSLGLAETQYF. The chain is built from TRBV5-1 and TRBJ2-5, with 9 bases aligning to TRBD2. Germline trimming cut 2 bases from V and 5 bases from J; bases unmatched to any gene: 1. This CDR3 contains 13 residues. Germline V lookup: CDR1 SGHRS, CDR2 YFSETQ.

The rearrangement links TRBV19 to TRBJ2-1; 9 bases match TRBD2. The V gene end was trimmed by 2 bases and the J gene end by 5 bases; junction bases not matched to a gene: 7. This CDR3 comprises 16 residues. Looked up from germline, CDR1 is LNHDA and CDR2 is SQIVND (reference sequence). CDR3 region: CASSIFASGVNNEQFF. DNA of the CDR3: TGTGCCAGTAGTATATTCGCTAGCGGGGTGAACAATGAGCAGTTCTTC.

The CDR3: CASSSPPGGHGYTF. In DNA form, the CDR3 reads TGTGCCAGCAGCTCCCCTCCTGGGGGCCATGGCTACACCTTC. The chain uses TRBV7-8 and TRBJ1-2, with D perhaps TRBD1 (6 bases). There are 14 residues in the CDR3. The germline V gene encodes CDR1 SGHVS and CDR2 FQNEAQ. Trimming stripped 4 bases from V and 6 bases from J, with 15 bases between.

This clone occurred once. CDR3 loop: CASSFSAYEQYF. CDR3 sequence (DNA): TGTGCCAGCAGTTTCTCGGCCTACGAGCAGTACTTC. The rearrangement links TRBV28 to TRBJ2-7, with D uncertain. The CDR3 contains 12 residues. Deletions cut 3 bases from V and 2 bases from J, with 5 bases between. The V gene's germline CDR1 is MDHEN and CDR2 SYDVKM.

The rearrangement uses TRBV27 and TRBJ2-5, with D hard to call. Germline V gene sequence: CDR1 MNHEY, CDR2 SMNVEV (reference sequence). The CDR3 runs 12 residues. V was pared by 6 bases and J by 5 bases, with 10 bases between. The CDR3, as DNA: TGTGCCAGCAGCTTAGTCGGGGAGACCCAGTACTTC. Amino acids: CASSLVGETQYF.